The clone carrying this T cell receptor (beta chain) was seen many times. The antigen is not known. Quantitative molecular-barcoded 5'-RACE generated the TCR beta libraries. TCRdb reprocessed the 5' RACE reads via MiXCR and lists one record per CDR3 protein. The table includes roughly 42,000 distinct CDR3 sequences, roughly 2.6% detected once. The data were obtained in a study of CD8 T cells in ankylosing spondylitis. General study results and limits: Within peripheral blood, clones linked to disease were CD8+ and relatively rare. Disease-associated clones were reportedly significantly overrepresented in matched ankylosing spondylitis synovial fluid. Made up of about eight highly homologous variants, a TCR beta motif appeared characteristic of ankylosing spondylitis blood.

The sequence was obtained from a male donor with ankylosing spondylitis or in good health (not recorded which). The specimen was blood, either unsorted or a sorted T cell fraction (not recorded which).

CDR3 coding DNA: TGTGCCAGCAGCGCTAGGGACGGACCCCTCCACTTT. Amino acid sequence: CASSARDGPLHF. This chain uses TRBV9 with TRBJ1-6; weak D call: TRBD1 (5 bases). The V and J ends lost 3 bases and 12 bases respectively, with 10 bases between them. CDR1 is SGDLS, CDR2 YYNGEE, per germline. The CDR3 has 12 amino acids. Supplemented by reference TRBV9 and TRBJ1-6, the full variable domain reads DSGVTQTPKHLITATGQRVTLRCSPRSGDLSVYWYQQSLDQGLQFLIQYYNGEERAKGNILERFSAQQFPDLHSELNLSSLELGDSALYFCASSARDGPLHFGNGTRLTVT.